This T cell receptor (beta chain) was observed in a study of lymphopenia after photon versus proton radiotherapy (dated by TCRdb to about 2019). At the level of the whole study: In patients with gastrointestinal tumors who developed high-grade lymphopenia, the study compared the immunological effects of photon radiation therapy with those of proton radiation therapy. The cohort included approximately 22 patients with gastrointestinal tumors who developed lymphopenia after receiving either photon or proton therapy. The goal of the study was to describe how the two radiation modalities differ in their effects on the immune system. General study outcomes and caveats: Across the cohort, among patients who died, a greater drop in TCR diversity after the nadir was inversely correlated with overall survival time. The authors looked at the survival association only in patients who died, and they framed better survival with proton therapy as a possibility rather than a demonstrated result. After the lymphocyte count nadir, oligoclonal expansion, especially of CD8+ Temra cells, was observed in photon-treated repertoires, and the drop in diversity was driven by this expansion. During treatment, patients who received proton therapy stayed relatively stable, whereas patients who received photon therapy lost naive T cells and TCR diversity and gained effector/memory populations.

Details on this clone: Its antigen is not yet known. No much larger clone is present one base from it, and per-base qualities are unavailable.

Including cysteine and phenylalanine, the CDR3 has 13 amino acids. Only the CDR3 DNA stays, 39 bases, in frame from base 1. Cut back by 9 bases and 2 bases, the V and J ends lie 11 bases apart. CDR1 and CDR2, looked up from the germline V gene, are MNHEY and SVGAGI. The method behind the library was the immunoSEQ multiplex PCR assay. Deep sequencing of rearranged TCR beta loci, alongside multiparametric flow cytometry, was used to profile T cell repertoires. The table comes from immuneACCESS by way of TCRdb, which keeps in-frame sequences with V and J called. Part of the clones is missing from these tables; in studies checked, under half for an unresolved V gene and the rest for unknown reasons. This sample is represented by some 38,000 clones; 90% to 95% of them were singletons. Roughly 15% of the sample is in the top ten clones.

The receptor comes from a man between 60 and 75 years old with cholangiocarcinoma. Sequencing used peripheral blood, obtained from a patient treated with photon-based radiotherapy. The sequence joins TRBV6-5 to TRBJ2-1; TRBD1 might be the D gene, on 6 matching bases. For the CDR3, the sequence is CASGQGPYNEQFF. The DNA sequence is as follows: TGTGCCAGTGGCCAGGGGCCCTACAATGAGCAGTTCTTC.